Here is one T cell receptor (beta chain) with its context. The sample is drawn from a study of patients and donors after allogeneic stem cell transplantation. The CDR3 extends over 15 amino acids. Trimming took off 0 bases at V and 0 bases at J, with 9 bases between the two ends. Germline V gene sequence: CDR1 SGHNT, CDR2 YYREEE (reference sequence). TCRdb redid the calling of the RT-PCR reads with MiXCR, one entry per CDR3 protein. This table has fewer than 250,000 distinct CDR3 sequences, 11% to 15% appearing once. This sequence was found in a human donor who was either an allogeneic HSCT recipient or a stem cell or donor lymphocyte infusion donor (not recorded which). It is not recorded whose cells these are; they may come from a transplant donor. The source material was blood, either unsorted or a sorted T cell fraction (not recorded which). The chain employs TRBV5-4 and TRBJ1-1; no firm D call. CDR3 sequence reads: CASSLEAGMNTEAFF. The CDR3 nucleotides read TGTGCCAGCAGCTTGGAGGCGGGGATGAACACTGAAGCTTTCTTT. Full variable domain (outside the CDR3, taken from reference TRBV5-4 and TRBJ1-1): ETGVTQSPTHLIKTRGQQVTLRCSSQSGHNTVSWYQQALGQGPQFIFQYYREEENGRGNFPPRFSGLQFPNYSSELNVNALELDDSALYLCASSLEAGMNTEAFFGQGTRLTVV.